This T cell receptor beta chain was documented in a study of T cell responses to AZD1222 COVID-19 vaccine. Study-wide results and caveats: Vaccine-associated CD4 TCRs ranged over spike, dominating at 160-218 and 743-854.

Profiling relied on immunoSEQ multiplex PCR, and the TCRdb table lists in-frame clones only, not all of them. This sample carries 90,000 to 100,000 clones, about 89% of them seen once, and the ten largest clones take 7.5%. Points on this clone: Its specificity is not known.

V dropped 6 bases and J dropped 0 bases, with 12 bases sitting between them. Germline CDR1 reads SNHLY; CDR2 reads FYNNEI. This CDR3 has 15 amino acids. This receptor was identified in an adult in good health. The sample here was peripheral blood, taken on day 0 of AZD1222 vaccination. V usage is TRBV2 and J usage is TRBJ2-1, with D possibly called TRBD1 or TRBD2 (5 bases each). The chain's CDR3 is CASRAGTYSYNEQFF. The CDR3 DNA is TGTGCCAGCAGAGCTGGGACGTACTCCTACAATGAGCAGTTCTTC.